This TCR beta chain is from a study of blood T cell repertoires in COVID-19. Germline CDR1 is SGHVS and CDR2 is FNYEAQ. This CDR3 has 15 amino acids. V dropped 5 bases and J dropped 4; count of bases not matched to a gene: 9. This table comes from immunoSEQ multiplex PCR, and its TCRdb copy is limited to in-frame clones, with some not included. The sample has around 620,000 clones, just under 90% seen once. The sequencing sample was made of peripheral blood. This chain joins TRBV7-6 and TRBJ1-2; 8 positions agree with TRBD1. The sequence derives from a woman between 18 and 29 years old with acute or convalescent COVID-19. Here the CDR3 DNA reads TGTGCCAGCAGCCCTAACAGGGGGAGGGGCTATGGCTACACCTTC. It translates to CASSPNRGRGYGYTF.